A selection of T cell receptor beta chains follows, all from one sample in a study of early T cells in non-severe SARS-CoV-2 infection. TCRdb used MiXCR to reprocess the 5' RACE reads, holding one entry per CDR3 protein. The table has roughly 71,000 distinct CDR3 sequences, less than 15% seen once; the top ten hold approximately 5.5%. The sequenced material came from whole blood. The receptors here all came from an adult who was a healthcare worker with PCR-confirmed SARS-CoV-2 infection or an uninfected control (not recorded which). The CDR3 runs from the conserved cysteine through the conserved F or W. Fields, in order: CDR3 protein, CDR3 DNA, clone size, CDR3 length, D gene, V gene, J gene. The D gene is left open where the match is weak. Clone size is not always given. Where it is, it says once, few, many or a class for expanded clones.

CASSAGVTQYF,TGTGCCAGCAGCGCAGGGGTCACGCAGTATTTT,NA,11,NA,TRBV14,TRBJ2-3
CSVGTVGEQYF,TGCAGCGTTGGGACAGTTGGCGAGCAGTACTTC,few,11,NA,TRBV29-1,TRBJ2-7
CSVAMGVGAFF,TGCAGCGTTGCTATGGGGGTTGGGGCTTTCTTT,NA,11,NA,TRBV29-1,TRBJ1-1
CASSVAGTTSDTQYF,TGTGCCAGCAGCGTAGCCGGGACCACGTCAGATACGCAGTATTTT,few,15,NA,TRBV9,TRBJ2-3
CAGGRVKYNEQFF,TGTGCCGGGGGCAGGGTAAAATACAATGAGCAGTTCTTC,few,13,NA,TRBV7-2,TRBJ2-1
CASSPFRWTDTQYF,TGTGCCAGCAGCCCCTTCCGTTGGACAGATACGCAGTATTTT,few,14,NA,TRBV5-5,TRBJ2-3
CASSRQGVIYEQYF,TGTGCCAGCAGCCGACAGGGGGTGATCTACGAGCAGTACTTC,many,14,TRBD1,TRBV11-2,TRBJ2-7
CASSSTAVHEQYF,TGTGCCAGCAGTTCCACAGCGGTACACGAGCAGTACTTC,NA,13,NA,TRBV28,TRBJ2-7
CSVERGFTGELFF,TGCAGCGTTGAAAGGGGATTCACCGGGGAGCTGTTTTTT,few,13,NA,TRBV29-1,TRBJ2-2
CASSSLPGVATGELFF,TGTGCCAGCAGTAGCCTCCCCGGGGTCGCCACCGGGGAGCTGTTTTTT,many,16,NA,TRBV6-4,TRBJ2-2
CASSSTTSENTIYF,TGTGCCAGCAGCTCTACAACCTCTGAAAACACCATATATTTT,few,14,NA,TRBV7-6,TRBJ1-3
CASSLTGTAFF,TGTGCCAGCAGCTTGACAGGAACCGCTTTCTTT,many,11,NA,TRBV12-3/TRBV12-4,TRBJ1-1
CASSLVAAGELFF,TGTGCCAGCAGCTTAGTCGCAGCCGGGGAGCTGTTTTTT,many,13,NA,TRBV11-2,TRBJ2-2
CASSTATGPDTQYF,TGTGCCAGTAGTACTGCTACAGGGCCGGATACGCAGTATTTT,many,14,NA,TRBV19,TRBJ2-3
CSAREGTGTDTQYF,TGCAGTGCTAGAGAGGGGACAGGCACAGATACGCAGTATTTT,NA,14,TRBD1,TRBV20-1,TRBJ2-3
CASSLVGGINTEAFF,TGCGCCAGCAGCTTGGTAGGGGGAATAAACACTGAAGCTTTCTTT,NA,15,NA,TRBV5-1,TRBJ1-1
CASSLGRSGAYSPLHF,TGCGCCAGCAGCCTGGGCCGCTCTGGGGCATATTCACCCCTCCACTTT,NA,16,NA,TRBV5-1,TRBJ1-6
CASRKTGGEPYEQYF,TGCGCCAGCAGAAAAACAGGGGGCGAGCCCTACGAGCAGTACTTC,NA,15,TRBD1,TRBV5-1,TRBJ2-7
CSVFTWATDTQYF,TGCAGCGTTTTCACGTGGGCAACAGATACGCAGTATTTT,NA,13,NA,TRBV29-1,TRBJ2-3
CASSQEGRGPLNTEAFF,TGTGCCAGCAGCCAAGAGGGCAGGGGGCCACTGAACACTGAAGCTTTCTTT,few,17,TRBD1,TRBV14,TRBJ1-1
CASSQGDRVSTEAFF,TGTGCCAGCAGTCAGGGGGACAGGGTATCGACTGAAGCTTTCTTT,few,15,TRBD1,TRBV11-3,TRBJ1-1
CASGREIADTQYF,TGTGCCAGCGGTCGGGAGATCGCAGATACGCAGTATTTT,many,13,NA,TRBV7-2,TRBJ2-3
CSARIPGGEGQPQHF,TGCAGTGCTAGAATCCCAGGGGGAGAGGGTCAGCCCCAGCATTTT,few,15,TRBD1,TRBV20-1,TRBJ1-5
CASSLYGTYNSPLHF,TGTGCCAGCAGTTTATACGGAACCTATAATTCACCCCTCCACTTT,many,15,NA,TRBV27,TRBJ1-6
CSARDNRRAGELFF,TGCAGTGCTAGAGATAACAGAAGGGCCGGGGAGCTGTTTTTT,NA,14,NA,TRBV20-1,TRBJ2-2
CASGAHRDRGQGQPQHF,TGTGCTAGTGGTGCCCACCGGGACAGGGGGCAGGGGCAGCCCCAGCATTTT,many,17,TRBD1,TRBV12-5,TRBJ1-5
CASGILGGPSYEQYF,TGTGCCAGCGGCATCCTGGGGGGGCCCTCCTACGAGCAGTACTTC,NA,15,NA,TRBV7-2,TRBJ2-7
CASSLDGNYEQYF,TGTGCCAGCAGCTTGGACGGAAACTACGAGCAGTACTTC,many,13,NA,TRBV5-4,TRBJ2-7
CASGQDPSSYEQYF,TGCGCCAGCGGCCAAGATCCCAGCTCCTACGAGCAGTACTTC,NA,14,NA,TRBV4-1,TRBJ2-7
CASSSGAGTEAFF,TGCGCCAGCAGCTCCGGGGCAGGGACTGAAGCTTTCTTT,many,13,NA,TRBV5-1,TRBJ1-1
CASSRQGRNEQYF,TGTGCCAGCAGCAGACAGGGTCGGAACGAGCAGTACTTC,many,13,TRBD1,TRBV25-1,TRBJ2-7
CASSYSTSGDGGDTQYF,TGTGCCAGCAGTTACTCGACTAGCGGGGACGGCGGGGATACGCAGTATTTT,few,17,TRBD2,TRBV6-6,TRBJ2-3
CASTQGVNTEAFF,TGTGCCAGCACCCAAGGGGTGAACACTGAAGCTTTCTTT,NA,13,NA,TRBV2,TRBJ1-1
CSAKSPLTDTQYF,TGCAGTGCTAAGTCCCCCCTTACGGATACGCAGTATTTT,NA,13,NA,TRBV20-1,TRBJ2-3
CASSSKPPYNEQFF,TGTGCCAGCAGCTCCAAACCCCCCTACAATGAGCAGTTCTTC,NA,14,NA,TRBV7-3,TRBJ2-1
CSVDRAVNTEAFF,TGCAGCGTTGACAGGGCCGTGAACACTGAAGCTTTCTTT,few,13,NA,TRBV29-1,TRBJ1-1
CSAPLRNSEKLFF,TGCAGTGCCCCGCTTAGGAATAGTGAAAAACTGTTTTTT,NA,13,NA,TRBV20-1,TRBJ1-4
CASSYSTQRVTEAFF,TGTGCCAGCAGTTACTCGACCCAACGGGTTACTGAAGCTTTCTTT,NA,15,NA,TRBV6-5,TRBJ1-1
CASSLGVQIYNEQFF,TGTGCCAGCAGCTTAGGGGTACAGATATACAATGAGCAGTTCTTC,few,15,NA,TRBV7-2,TRBJ2-1
CSVAGTGDAGANVLTF,TGCAGCGTAGCCGGGACAGGGGATGCTGGGGCCAACGTCCTGACTTTC,NA,16,TRBD1,TRBV29-1,TRBJ2-6
CASSEGWHYNYGYTF,TGTGCCAGCAGTGAAGGATGGCACTATAACTATGGCTACACCTTC,many,15,NA,TRBV6-1,TRBJ1-2
CASSLVPGEKLFF,TGTGCCAGCAGCTTAGTTCCGGGCGAAAAACTGTTTTTT,many,13,NA,TRBV11-2,TRBJ1-4
CASIQGARSQPQHF,TGTGCCAGCATTCAGGGGGCGCGGAGTCAGCCCCAGCATTTT,NA,14,TRBD1,TRBV12-3/TRBV12-4,TRBJ1-5
CASTYIGNYGYTF,TGTGCCAGCACCTACATCGGCAACTATGGCTACACCTTC,few,13,NA,TRBV5-4,TRBJ1-2
CATGDTDTQYF,TGTGCCACCGGGGACACAGATACGCAGTATTTT,NA,11,NA,TRBV10-3,TRBJ2-3
CSAPRGQHTGELFF,TGCAGTGCCCCTCGGGGCCAGCACACCGGGGAGCTGTTTTTT,many,14,NA,TRBV20-1,TRBJ2-2